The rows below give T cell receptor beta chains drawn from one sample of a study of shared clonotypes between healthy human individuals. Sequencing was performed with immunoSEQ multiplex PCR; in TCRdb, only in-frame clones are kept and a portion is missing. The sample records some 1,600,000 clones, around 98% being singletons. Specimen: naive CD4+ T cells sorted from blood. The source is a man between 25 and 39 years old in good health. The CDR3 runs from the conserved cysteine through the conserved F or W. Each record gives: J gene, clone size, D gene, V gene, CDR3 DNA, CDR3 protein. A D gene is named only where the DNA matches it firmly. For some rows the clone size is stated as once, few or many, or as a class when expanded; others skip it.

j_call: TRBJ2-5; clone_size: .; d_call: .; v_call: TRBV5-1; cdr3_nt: TGCGCCAGCCGCGATCTGGACGGGAAAGAGACCCAGTACTTC; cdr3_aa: CASRDLDGKETQYF
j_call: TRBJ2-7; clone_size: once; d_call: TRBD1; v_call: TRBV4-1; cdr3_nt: TGCGCCAGCAGCCAAGAGCGCCGGGACAGAGGCTACGAGCAGTACTTC; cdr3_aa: CASSQERRDRGYEQYF
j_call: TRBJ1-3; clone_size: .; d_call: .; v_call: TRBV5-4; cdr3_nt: TGTGCCAGCAGCCACGGAGGTAGGGTAGGGTCTGGAAACACCATATATTTT; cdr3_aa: CASSHGGRVGSGNTIYF
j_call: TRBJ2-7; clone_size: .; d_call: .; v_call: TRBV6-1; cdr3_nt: TGTGCCAGCAGGGGTCAGGCTTCATCGAGCTACGAGCAGTACTTC; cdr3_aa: CASRGQASSSYEQYF
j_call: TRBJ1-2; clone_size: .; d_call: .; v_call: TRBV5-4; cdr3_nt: TGTGCCAGCAGCTTGGCCGGACTACCTAACTATGGCTACACCTTC; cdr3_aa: CASSLAGLPNYGYTF
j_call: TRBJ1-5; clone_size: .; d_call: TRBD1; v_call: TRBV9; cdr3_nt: TGTGCCAGCAGCGTTCCCGGCGACAGGGTGTGCAATCAGCCCCAGCATTTT; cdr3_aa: CASSVPGDRVCNQPQHF
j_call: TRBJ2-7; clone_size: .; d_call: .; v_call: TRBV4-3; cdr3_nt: TGCGCCAGCAGCCAAGAGCCAGGGGTCGAGCAGTACTTC; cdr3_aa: CASSQEPGVEQYF
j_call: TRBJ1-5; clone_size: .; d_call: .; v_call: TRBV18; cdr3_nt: TGTGCCAGCTCACCTCAGGGCCCAAGCAATCAGCCCCAGCATTTT; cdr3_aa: CASSPQGPSNQPQHF
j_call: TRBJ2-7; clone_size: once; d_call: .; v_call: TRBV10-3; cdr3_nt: TGTGCCATAAAGACGGGGACAAGCTCCTACGAGCAGTACTTC; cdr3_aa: CAIKTGTSSYEQYF
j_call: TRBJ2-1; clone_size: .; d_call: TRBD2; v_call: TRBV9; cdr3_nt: TGTGCCAGCGGGGGGAACCCGACTAGCGGTCAGGGCAATGAGCAGTTCTTC; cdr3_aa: CASGGNPTSGQGNEQFF
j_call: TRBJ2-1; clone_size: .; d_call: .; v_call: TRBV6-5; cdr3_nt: TGTGCCAGCAGTGCGACGCCAGTAGTTTACAATGAGCAGTTCTTC; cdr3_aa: CASSATPVVYNEQFF
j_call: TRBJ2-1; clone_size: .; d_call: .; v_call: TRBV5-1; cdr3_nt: TGCGCCAGCAGCTTGGCGGCAGCTCGAGACTACAATGAGCAGTTCTTC; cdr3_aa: CASSLAAARDYNEQFF
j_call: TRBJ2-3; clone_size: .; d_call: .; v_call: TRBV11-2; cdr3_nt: TGTGCCAGCAGCTCCGCTTGGAATCATACGCAGTATTTT; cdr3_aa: CASSSAWNHTQYF
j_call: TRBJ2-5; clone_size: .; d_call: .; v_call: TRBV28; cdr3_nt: TGTGCCAGCAGCCGAGGTACAGGAACCCAGTACTTC; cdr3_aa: CASSRGTGTQYF
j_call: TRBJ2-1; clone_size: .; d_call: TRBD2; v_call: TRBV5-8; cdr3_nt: TGTGCCAGCAGCTTGGGACAGGGACTAGCGGCCTACAATGAGCAGTTCTTC; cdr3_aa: CASSLGQGLAAYNEQFF
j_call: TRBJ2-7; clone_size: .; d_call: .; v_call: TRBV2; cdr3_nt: TGTGCCAGCGGGGGCTACGAGCAGTACTTC; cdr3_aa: CASGGYEQYF
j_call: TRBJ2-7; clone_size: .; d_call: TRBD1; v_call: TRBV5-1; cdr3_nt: TGCGCCAGCAGCTTCCAGGGGGCGCGGGAGCAGTACTTC; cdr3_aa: CASSFQGAREQYF
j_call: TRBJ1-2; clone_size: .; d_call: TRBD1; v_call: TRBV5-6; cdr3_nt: TGTGCCAGCAGCTTCCCGACAGGGGAGGGCAGGCGCTACACCTTC; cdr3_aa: CASSFPTGEGRRYTF
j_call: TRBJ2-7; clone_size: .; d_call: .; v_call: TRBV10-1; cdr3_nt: TGCGCCAGCAGTGAGCGAAGTCTCAGCGAGCAGTACTTC; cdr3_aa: CASSERSLSEQYF
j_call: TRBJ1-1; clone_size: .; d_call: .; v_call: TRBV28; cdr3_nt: TGTGCCAGCAGTCCGTCGGGGGGGCGGACTGAAGCTTTCTTT; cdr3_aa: CASSPSGGRTEAFF